These T cell receptor beta chains were read from a single sample in a study of glioma-infiltrating T cells. TCRdb ran MiXCR on the multiplex PCR reads and lists one entry per CDR3 protein. The profile shows more than 350,000 distinct CDR3 sequences, more than 35% of them singletons. The material sequenced was glioma tissue, nonneoplastic brain tissue, or PBMCs (not recorded which). These receptors were obtained from a human donor with low-grade glioma or glioblastoma, undergoing nonglioma brain surgery, or in good health (not recorded which). CDR3s include the opening cysteine and the closing phenylalanine or tryptophan. A D gene is named only where the DNA matches it firmly.

d_gene: NA
v_gene: TRBV18
CDR3aa: CASSAVSVLRNYGYTF

d_gene: TRBD2
v_gene: TRBV9
CDR3aa: CASSVKASGAYNEQFF

d_gene: NA
v_gene: TRBV3-1
CDR3aa: CASSQVTHPETQYF

d_gene: NA
v_gene: TRBV7-8
CDR3aa: CASSLQSTGELFF

d_gene: NA
v_gene: TRBV5-4
CDR3aa: CASSLTGQTDTQYF

d_gene: TRBD1
v_gene: TRBV20-1
CDR3aa: CSAGTGVYGYTF

d_gene: NA
v_gene: TRBV6-1
CDR3aa: CASSQTVYEQYF

d_gene: NA
v_gene: TRBV7-2
CDR3aa: CASSQGTHYSNQPQHF

d_gene: TRBD1
v_gene: TRBV15
CDR3aa: CATSRGQGAWETQYF

d_gene: TRBD1
v_gene: TRBV20-1
CDR3aa: CSVGTGAYYNEQFF

d_gene: TRBD2
v_gene: TRBV20-1
CDR3aa: CSARDLASGRFEQFF

d_gene: NA
v_gene: TRBV28
CDR3aa: CASSHPGRGETQYF

d_gene: NA
v_gene: TRBV13
CDR3aa: CASSFTGTTTEAFF

d_gene: NA
v_gene: TRBV7-9
CDR3aa: CASSADTEAFF

d_gene: NA
v_gene: TRBV20-1
CDR3aa: CSASSAGNTEAFF

d_gene: TRBD1
v_gene: TRBV6-1
CDR3aa: CASSKQGANTGELFF

d_gene: TRBD2
v_gene: TRBV28
CDR3aa: CASSLGGGGTDTQYF

d_gene: TRBD1
v_gene: TRBV20-1
CDR3aa: CSADRGSYEQYF

d_gene: NA
v_gene: TRBV30
CDR3aa: CAWTGENTGELFF

d_gene: NA
v_gene: TRBV4-1
CDR3aa: CASSQGSAGSFGYTF

d_gene: NA
v_gene: TRBV4-2
CDR3aa: CASSQSEYQETQYF

d_gene: NA
v_gene: TRBV6-1
CDR3aa: CASSWPADKLSYEQYF

d_gene: TRBD1
v_gene: TRBV19
CDR3aa: CASSIGTANTEAFF

d_gene: NA
v_gene: TRBV3-1
CDR3aa: CASSQDTRTRPHNEKLFF

d_gene: NA
v_gene: TRBV28
CDR3aa: CASSPKLQTNTEAFF

d_gene: NA
v_gene: TRBV29-1
CDR3aa: CSVEVLSSTDPQYF

d_gene: NA
v_gene: TRBV7-2
CDR3aa: CASSLTGFYEQYF

d_gene: NA
v_gene: TRBV18
CDR3aa: CASSPSPNEQFF

d_gene: NA
v_gene: TRBV19
CDR3aa: CASSLTLPGNEQFF

d_gene: NA
v_gene: TRBV11-2
CDR3aa: CASSQIQGPPKNTQYF

d_gene: NA
v_gene: TRBV28
CDR3aa: CASGVVVRGSYEQYF

d_gene: NA
v_gene: TRBV4-3
CDR3aa: CASSQDGAGSTDTQYF

d_gene: NA
v_gene: TRBV28
CDR3aa: CASSTGKGTYEQYF

d_gene: NA
v_gene: TRBV4-1
CDR3aa: CASSQDPPSDEQFF

d_gene: NA
v_gene: TRBV7-9
CDR3aa: CASSAARQATTEAFF

d_gene: NA
v_gene: TRBV6-5
CDR3aa: CASSYNHEDTDTQYF